This T cell receptor beta chain was sequenced in a study of cytomegalovirus exposure and HLA in healthy donors. Study-level points and caveats: Among donors in an Asian-associated ancestry cluster, a later analysis reportedly found fewer N-insertions than the roughly 680-donor mean.

The primer mix had 60 Vbeta and 13 Jbeta primers. Clones were read by immunoSEQ multiplex PCR, and TCRdb kept only the in-frame ones, dropping some. The sample shows 150,000 to 200,000 clones, roughly three quarters of them seen only once. A word on this clone: The target antigen is unknown.

Trimming stripped 6 bases from V and 4 bases from J, with 15 bases between. Germline loops: CDR1 SGHTA, CDR2 FQGNSA. The CDR3 contains 14 residues. The sequence came from a woman in her fifties or sixties in good health and CMV-seronegative. The sequencing sample was made of PBMCs. The genes are TRBV7-2 and TRBJ2-5, with D perhaps TRBD1 (6 bases). The CDR3 reads CASSLTGLGETQYF. The CDR3 bases are TGTGCCAGCAGTTTAACAGGGTTAGGAGAGACCCAGTACTTC.